This TCR beta chain was profiled in a study of shared clonotypes between healthy human individuals. Clones were read by immunoSEQ multiplex PCR, and TCRdb kept only the in-frame ones, dropping some. Seen here are roughly 2.5 million clones, roughly 92% observed once, and the top ten hold around 0.14%. The germline CDR1 and CDR2 sequences are SGHTA and FQGNSA. V dropped 3 bases and J dropped 6; count of bases not matched to a gene: 4. The CDR3 spans 15 residues. The clonotype comes from a man between 18 and 29 years old in good health. Material: naive CD4+ T cells sorted from blood. Subset meaning: CD45RA+ positively selected. The chain combines TRBV7-2 with TRBJ2-2; 10 nucleotides agree with TRBD2. The CDR3 nucleotides are TGTGCCAGCAGCTTCACTAGCGGGATTTCCGGGGAGCTGTTTTTT. This encodes CASSFTSGISGELFF.